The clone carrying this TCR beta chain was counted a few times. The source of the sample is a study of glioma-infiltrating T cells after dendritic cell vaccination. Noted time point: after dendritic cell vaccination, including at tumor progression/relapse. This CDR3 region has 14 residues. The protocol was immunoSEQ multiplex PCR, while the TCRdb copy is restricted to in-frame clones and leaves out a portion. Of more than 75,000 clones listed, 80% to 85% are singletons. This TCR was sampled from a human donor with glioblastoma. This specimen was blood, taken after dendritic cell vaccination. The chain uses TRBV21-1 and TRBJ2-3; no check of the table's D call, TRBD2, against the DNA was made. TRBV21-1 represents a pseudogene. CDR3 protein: CASSKDQRRGTQYF. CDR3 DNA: TGTGCCAGCAGCAAAGACCAGAGGCGTGGTACGCAGTATTTT.